What follows is one TCR beta chain and its context. Its antigen is not known. The source of the sample is a study of beta chain features in type 1 diabetes. Trimming took off 0 bases at V and 2 bases at J, with 8 bases between the two ends. This CDR3 is built from 15 residues. The V gene's germline CDR1 is MNHNY and CDR2 SVGAGI (reference sequence). The investigators reverse transcribed all of the isolated RNA, so they sequenced expressed TCRB transcripts. The protocol was immunoSEQ multiplex PCR, while the TCRdb copy is restricted to in-frame clones and leaves out a portion. Of about 410,000 clones in the sample, about 15% were seen once. Study-wide results and limits: Here, the possible influence of HLA type (on TCRB rearrangement) remained unresolved.

The chain couples TRBV6-6 to TRBJ1-5; D gene ambiguous. The material sequenced was naive CD4+ T cells from blood. This receptor was identified in a man under 40 in good health. The CDR3, as DNA: TGTGCCAGCAGTTACTCGGGCCGGGGCAATCAGCCCCAGCATTTT. Its protein product is CASSYSGRGNQPQHF.